The 17 T cell receptor beta chains listed next were all sequenced from one sample in a study of T cells in Graves' hyperthyroidism and ophthalmopathy. TCR beta CDR3 regions were amplified from RNA. TCR CDR3 underwent first-round RT-PCR with the HTBI primer set. TCRdb redid the calling of the multiplex PCR reads with MiXCR, one entry per CDR3 protein. The sample contains some 500,000 distinct CDR3 sequences, approximately 15% of which appear only once. Source material: blood. The source of these receptors is a woman between 18 and 29 years old with Graves' hyperthyroidism.

The J gene is TRBJ2-3, the V gene TRBV6-1, with 9 bases matching TRBD2. The CDR3 covers 15 residues. CDR1 and CDR2 (germline): MNHNS, SASEGT. The junction had 4 bases not matched to a gene; V was cut back by 2 bases and J by 4 bases. CDR3 protein: CASSELGGRADTQYF. The CDR3 coding sequence is TGTGCCAGCAGTGAATTGGGCGGGAGGGCAGATACGCAGTATTTT.

The chain couples TRBV5-1 to TRBJ2-3; D is ambiguous. The CDR3 spans 14 residues. Deletions cut 0 bases from V and 2 bases from J, with 7 bases between. The germline gives CDR1 SGHRS, CDR2 YFSETQ. The CDR3 is CASSLVTPTDTQYF. In nucleotides, the CDR3 is TGCGCCAGCAGCTTGGTGACTCCCACAGATACGCAGTATTTT.

This clonotype has just one count. The V and J genes are TRBV2 and TRBJ1-2, with no clear D. This CDR3 is built from 13 residues. V was shortened by 3 bases and J by 3 bases, with 8 bases between the two germline ends. Germline CDR1 reads SNHLY; CDR2 reads FYNNEI. CDR3 sequence reads: CASSDTRDYGYTF. The CDR3 DNA reads TGTGCCAGCAGTGACACTAGAGACTATGGCTACACCTTC.

There are many counts of this clonotype. The chain has TRBV20-1 and TRBJ1-2, with D unclear. The germline gives CDR1 DFQATT, CDR2 SNEGSKA (reference sequence). The CDR3 length is 13 residues. The ends were cut back, 3 bases at V and 4 bases at J, with 12 bases in the middle. CDR3 DNA sequence: TGCAGTGCTAGGGGCTTGCGAAGCTATGGCTACACCTTC. Encoded protein: CSARGLRSYGYTF.

As for this clonotype: The junction shows a germline mismatch at one end, possibly a read error. This sequence joins TRBV20-1 and TRBJ2-3; D gene unclear. Per the germline V gene, CDR1 is DFQATT and CDR2 is SNEGSKA (reference sequence). The CDR3 sequence is 14 residues long. DNA for the CDR3: TGCAGAGCTAGGTCCCCTAGAGCCTCCGATATGCAGTATTTT. It encodes CRARSPRASDMQYF.

This clonotype has ten or more counts. The chain joins TRBV28 to TRBJ1-1; 7 positions match TRBD1. V trimming: 6 bases; J trimming: 4 bases; junction bases outside the gene matches: 2. The CDR3 totals 12 residues. From germline, CDR1 is MDHEN and CDR2 SYDVKM. CDR3 region: CASRGQTTEAFF. The CDR3 DNA is TGTGCCAGCAGGGGACAGACCACTGAAGCTTTCTTT.

This clonotype was found many times. The chain joins TRBV11-3 to TRBJ2-1, with TRBD2 as a possible D gene (6 bases). The CDR3 spans 13 residues. From germline, CDR1 is SGHNT and CDR2 YENEEA. Trimming removed 7 bases at V and 8 bases at J, with 15 bases between. CDR3 nucleotides: TGTGCCAGCACCCGCGGGGTCGGGCATGAGCAGTTCTTC. Encoded protein: CASTRGVGHEQFF.

This clonotype was detected only once. An end of the junction does not agree with germline; a read error may underlie this. This chain links TRBV25-1 with TRBJ2-1, with 9 bases identical to TRBD2. Germline loops: CDR1 MGHDK, CDR2 SYGVNS. CDR3 length: 16 amino acids. CDR3 DNA: TGTGCCAGTTCATTAGCGGGAGTGAGCTCCTACAATGGGCAGTTCTTC. Amino acid sequence: CASSLAGVSSYNGQFF.

This clonotype came up many times. The gene calls are TRBV2 and TRBJ1-5; 12 nucleotides match TRBD1. CDR1 and CDR2 from the germline V gene are SNHLY and FYNNEI. V shed 3 bases and J 6 bases; nucleotides not matched to a gene: 6. The length of the CDR3 is 16 residues. The CDR3 protein is CASSDGTGGLSQPQHF. In DNA, the CDR3 is TGTGCCAGCAGTGATGGGACAGGGGGCCTAAGTCAGCCCCAGCATTTT.

V is TRBV18 and J is TRBJ1-4; 7 positions agree with TRBD1. The germline gives CDR1 KGHSH, CDR2 LQKENI. The CDR3 consists of 16 residues. J lost 8 bases, V lost 0 bases, and 9 bases had no gene match. The CDR3 protein is CASSPPSEGASEKLFF. The CDR3, as DNA: TGTGCCAGCTCACCACCGTCGGAGGGGGCGAGCGAAAAACTGTTTTTT.

This clonotype was seen many times. The chain carries TRBV2 and TRBJ2-7, with 7 nucleotides matching TRBD2. This CDR3 comprises 14 residues. Germline CDR1 reads SNHLY; CDR2 reads FYNNEI. V shed 4 bases, J shed 3 bases, and the junction held 6 bases outside the gene matches. The CDR3 spells CASSGVGTNYEQYV. The CDR3 DNA reads TGTGCCAGCAGTGGGGTAGGGACTAACTACGAGCAGTACGTC.

For the CDR3, the DNA is TGTGCCAGCAGGACCGAAAGCGGGAACTCCACAGATACGCAGTATTTT. This sequence encodes CASRTESGNSTDTQYF. The rearrangement joins TRBV6-1 to TRBJ2-3; TRBD2 matches 7 bases. The CDR3 is 16 amino acids. Trimming cost V 6 bases and J 2 bases; bases outside gene matches: 11. CDR1 and CDR2 from the germline V gene are MNHNS and SASEGT.

Ten or more counts support this clonotype. The chain carries TRBV27 and TRBJ2-3; 7 nucleotides line up with TRBD2. V was clipped by 4 bases and J by 1 base; unmatched bases: 5. The CDR3 sequence is 15 residues long. The germline gives CDR1 MNHEY, CDR2 SMNVEV (reference sequence). The CDR3 DNA sequence: TGTGCCAGCAGTTCGGGAGGTAGGCGCACAGATACGCAGTATTTT. It encodes CASSSGGRRTDTQYF.

This clonotype appeared many times. The genes are TRBV3-1 and TRBJ2-5; D unclear. V was clipped by 1 base and J by 4 bases, with 13 bases between them. The CDR3 runs 15 residues. CDR1 is LGHDT, CDR2 YNNKEL, per germline (reference sequence). In DNA, the CDR3 is TGTGCCAGCAGCCAAGGGGCCCGTCCTGCAGAGACCCAGTACTTC. Its protein is CASSQGARPAETQYF.

This clonotype was counted only a few times. The chain employs TRBV19 and TRBJ2-1; 9 bases align to TRBD2. CDR1 is LNHDA, CDR2 SQIVND, per germline (reference sequence). The trim removed 4 bases at V and 7 bases at J, leaving 5 bases unmatched. The CDR3 runs to 14 residues. CDR3 sequence reads: CASSNSGSGNEQFF. The CDR3 DNA follows: TGTGCCAGTAGTAATAGCGGGAGCGGGAATGAGCAGTTCTTC.

The rearrangement uses TRBV19 and TRBJ1-6; no reliable D call. Looked up from germline, CDR1 is LNHDA and CDR2 is SQIVND (reference sequence). The CDR3 contains 15 residues. Trimming took 7 bases from V and 10 from J, leaving 20 bases between them. This CDR3 reads CASTPRTAVGSPLHF. As DNA, the CDR3 is TGTGCCAGTACCCCCCGGACCGCCGTTGGGTCACCCCTCCACTTT.

This clonotype came up a few times. The CDR3 DNA reads TGTGCCAGCAGGCTAGCGGGATCAACTGAGCAGTTCTTC. Encoded protein: CASRLAGSTEQFF. The rearrangement joins TRBV27 to TRBJ2-1, with TRBD2 identical over 9 bases. Germline V gene lookup returns CDR1 MNHEY and CDR2 SMNVEV (reference sequence). CDR3 length equals 13 residues. V shed 6 bases and J 9 bases; nucleotides not matched to a gene: 6.